This T cell receptor (beta chain) was sequenced for a study of cytomegalovirus exposure and HLA in healthy donors. Broader study findings: In all likelihood, a cluster of highly shared sequence variants was a sequencing artifact. Earlier analysis looked at TCR beta V segments, and most were productive about 87% or about 30% of the time. The study recorded 160 or so TCR beta chains that were cytomegalovirus-associated. In the analysis, some V segments, TRBV6-2 and TRBV6-3 included, were excluded as indistinguishable.

The PCR made use of 60 Vbeta and 13 Jbeta primers. Measured with immunoSEQ multiplex PCR; TCRdb has only the in-frame clones, and not every one. The sample has 55,000 to 70,000 clones, roughly 90% seen once. Turning to this clone: Its antigen remains unknown.

The V and J ends lost 6 bases and 4 bases respectively, with 10 bases between them. There are 14 residues in the CDR3. CDR1 and CDR2 from the germline V gene are MNHNS and SASEGT. This sequence joins TRBV6-1 and TRBJ2-6; weak D call: TRBD1 (5 bases). Sequencing was done on a sample of PBMCs. The clonotype originates from a woman aged 25 to 39 in good health and CMV-seronegative. The CDR3 spells CASSRVVGANVLTF. The CDR3, as DNA: TGTGCCAGCAGCAGGGTAGTGGGGGCCAACGTCCTGACTTTC.